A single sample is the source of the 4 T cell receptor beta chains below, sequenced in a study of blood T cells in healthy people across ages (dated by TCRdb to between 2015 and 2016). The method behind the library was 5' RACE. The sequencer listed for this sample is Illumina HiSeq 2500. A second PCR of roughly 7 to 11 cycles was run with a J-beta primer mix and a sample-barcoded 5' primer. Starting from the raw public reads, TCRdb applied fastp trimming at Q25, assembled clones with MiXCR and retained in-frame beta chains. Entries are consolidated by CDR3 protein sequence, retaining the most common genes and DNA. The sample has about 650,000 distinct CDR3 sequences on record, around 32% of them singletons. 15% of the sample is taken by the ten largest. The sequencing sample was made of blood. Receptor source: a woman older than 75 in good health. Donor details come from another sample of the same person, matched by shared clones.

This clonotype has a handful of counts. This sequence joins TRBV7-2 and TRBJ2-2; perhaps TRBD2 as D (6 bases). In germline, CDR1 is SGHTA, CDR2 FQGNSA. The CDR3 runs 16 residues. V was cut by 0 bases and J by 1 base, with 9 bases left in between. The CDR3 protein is CASSLAVGGNTGELFF. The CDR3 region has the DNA TGTGCCAGCAGCTTAGCGGTGGGGGGGAACACCGGGGAGCTGTTTTTT.

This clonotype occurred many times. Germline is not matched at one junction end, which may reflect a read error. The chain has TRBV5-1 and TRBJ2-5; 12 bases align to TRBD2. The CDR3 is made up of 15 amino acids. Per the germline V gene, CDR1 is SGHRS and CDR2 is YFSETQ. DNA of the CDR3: TGTGCCAGCAGCTTGGGACTAGCGGGCCAAGAGACCCAGTACTTC. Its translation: CASSLGLAGQETQYF.

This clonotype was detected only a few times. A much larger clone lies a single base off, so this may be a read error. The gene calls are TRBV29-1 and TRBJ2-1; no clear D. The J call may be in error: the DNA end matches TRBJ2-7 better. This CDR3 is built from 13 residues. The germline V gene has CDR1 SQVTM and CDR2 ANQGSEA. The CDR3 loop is CSVSARSYNEQYF. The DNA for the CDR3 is TGCAGCGTTAGCGCTAGATCCTACAATGAGCAGTACTTC.

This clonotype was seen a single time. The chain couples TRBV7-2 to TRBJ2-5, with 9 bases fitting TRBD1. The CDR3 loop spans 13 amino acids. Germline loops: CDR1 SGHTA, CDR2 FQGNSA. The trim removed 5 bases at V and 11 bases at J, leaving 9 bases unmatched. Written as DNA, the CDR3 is TGTGCCAGCAGCGACCGGGACAGGGCTCCGCAGTACTTC. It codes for CASSDRDRAPQYF. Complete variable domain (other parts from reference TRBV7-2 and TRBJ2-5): GAGVSQSPSNKVTEKGKDVELRCDPISGHTALYWYRQSLGQGLEFLIYFQGNSAPDKSGLPSDRFSAERTGGSVSTLTIQRTQQEDSAVYLCASSDRDRAPQYFGPGTRLLVL.